The 24 T cell receptor beta chains below all came from one sample that was sequenced in a study of blood T cell repertoires in COVID-19. Using immunoSEQ multiplex PCR, the repertoire was profiled, and TCRdb retains in-frame clones only, with some absent. The sample has about 280,000 clones, about 83% seen once. The sequenced sample was peripheral blood. The receptor source for this set is a woman between 50 and 59 years old who had recovered from COVID-19.

This clone was seen just once. This chain joins TRBV19 and TRBJ2-3; 9 bases are shared with TRBD1. J was trimmed by 0 bases and V by 5 bases; bases with no gene match: 6. This CDR3 has 16 residues. From germline, CDR1 is LNHDA and CDR2 SQIVND (reference sequence). For the CDR3, the DNA is TGTGCCAGTAGTTCCTTGGACAGGGGTAGCACAGATACGCAGTATTTT. Translating it yields CASSSLDRGSTDTQYF.

The chain recombines TRBV4-2 with TRBJ1-2, with D possibly matching TRBD1 (5 bases). This CDR3 is built from 14 residues. Trimming left V 1 base short and J 3 bases short, with 9 bases between. Germline loops: CDR1 LGHNA, CDR2 YNFKEQ. The CDR3 protein is CASSQVGGDYGYTF. The CDR3 coding sequence is TGTGCCAGCAGCCAAGTCGGGGGAGACTATGGCTACACCTTC.

The chain combines TRBV19 with TRBJ1-3, with D perhaps matching TRBD1 (5 bases). CDR1 and CDR2 (germline): LNHDA, SQIVND (reference sequence). The ends were cut back, 7 bases at V and 0 bases at J, with 10 bases in the middle. This CDR3 region has 14 residues. In DNA, the CDR3 is TGTGCCAGTACCAAGGGGCTCTCTGGAAACACCATATATTTT. Its protein is CASTKGLSGNTIYF.

V and J are TRBV28 and TRBJ1-2; D is possibly TRBD1 (6 bases). The V end was cut by 7 bases, the J end by 2 bases, with 14 bases between. Germline V lookup: CDR1 MDHEN, CDR2 SYDVKM. The CDR3 sequence is 14 residues long. The CDR3 coding sequence is TGTGCCAGCACCATCAGGGGCAGGAACTATGGCTACACCTTC. Protein: CASTIRGRNYGYTF.

This chain uses TRBV5-1 with TRBJ2-3, with 10 bases aligning to TRBD1. The V and J ends lost 0 bases and 3 bases, in that order; junction bases with no gene match: 7. Germline V gene lookup returns CDR1 SGHRS and CDR2 YFSETQ. The CDR3 is 17 residues long. CDR3 amino acids: CASSLARQGAWTDTQYF. In DNA, the CDR3 is TGCGCCAGCAGCTTGGCTCGACAGGGGGCATGGACAGATACGCAGTATTTT.

The count of this clone is one. The genes are TRBV28 and TRBJ2-1, with TRBD2 identical over 7 bases. CDR3 size: 13 residues. CDR1 and CDR2 (germline): MDHEN, SYDVKM. The V and J ends lost 6 bases and 9 bases, in that order; junction bases with no gene match: 8. For the CDR3, the DNA is TGTGCCAGCAGAACTGCGGGGGAGGTTGAGCAGTTCTTC. This sequence encodes CASRTAGEVEQFF.

The chain carries TRBV28 and TRBJ1-2; perhaps TRBD1 as D (6 bases). The germline V gene encodes CDR1 MDHEN and CDR2 SYDVKM. This CDR3 is 14 amino acids long. Trimming cost V 10 bases and J 4 bases, with 19 bases left between them. DNA for the CDR3: TGTGCCACCTCCCGGGGGGCGATAATCTATGGCTACACCTTC. Translated, it gives CATSRGAIIYGYTF.

This sequence joins TRBV7-8 and TRBJ2-1, with 7 bases aligning to TRBD1. Germline V gene lookup returns CDR1 SGHVS and CDR2 FQNEAQ. With V trimmed by 5 bases and J by 0 bases, 7 bases remained unmatched. This CDR3 region has 16 residues. The CDR3 sequence is CASSPGTALSYNEQFF. As DNA, the CDR3 is TGTGCCAGCAGCCCGGGGACAGCCCTCTCCTACAATGAGCAGTTCTTC.

The rearrangement links TRBV5-1 to TRBJ2-6; D unresolved. V dropped 4 bases and J dropped 0 bases, with 8 bases sitting between them. Germline V CDR1 and CDR2: SGHRS, YFSETQ. This CDR3 has 15 amino acids. The CDR3 DNA reads TGCGCCAGCAGCCCTAGGAGCTCTGGGGCCAACGTCCTGACTTTC. It codes for CASSPRSSGANVLTF.

The chain has TRBV6-2 or TRBV6-3 and TRBJ2-1, with no clear D. The CDR3 has 12 amino acids. Trimming pared 5 bases from V and 5 bases from J, leaving 7 bases between. Germline loops: CDR1 MNHEY, CDR2 SVGEGT. Here the CDR3 DNA reads TGTGCCAGCAGTCCGACTGACAATGAGCAGTTCTTC. This codes for CASSPTDNEQFF.

The chain carries TRBV7-8 and TRBJ2-5; 7 bases agree with TRBD1. CDR1 SGHVS and CDR2 FQNEAQ come from the germline V gene. The CDR3 length is 13 residues. J gave up 2 bases and V 5 bases, and 2 bases lay outside the gene matches. Written as DNA, the CDR3 is TGTGCCAGCAGCACGGGACAGCAAGAGACCCAGTACTTC. It specifies CASSTGQQETQYF.

The genes are TRBV5-1 and TRBJ2-1; 8 bases line up with TRBD1. The germline gives CDR1 SGHRS, CDR2 YFSETQ. V dropped 4 bases and J dropped 8; count of bases not matched to a gene: 11. The CDR3 has 15 amino acids. The CDR3 DNA reads as TGCGCCAGCAGCCCAACAGGGGGTAGGATCGATGAGCAGTTCTTC. Its translation: CASSPTGGRIDEQFF.

This sequence joins TRBV4-1 and TRBJ2-1, with TRBD2 as a possible D gene (5 bases). This CDR3 spans 17 amino acids. Per the germline V gene, CDR1 is MGHRA and CDR2 is YSYEKL. Trimming took 0 bases from V and 3 from J, leaving 15 bases between them. The CDR3 loop is CASSQDRAGLIYNEQFF. The DNA of the CDR3 is TGCGCCAGCAGCCAAGATCGGGCTGGACTTATCTACAATGAGCAGTTCTTC.

This clone was seen only once. The chain recombines TRBV3-1 (or the pseudogene TRBV3-2) with TRBJ1-6; 7 bases fit TRBD1. The CDR3 is made up of 13 amino acids. Looked up from germline, CDR1 is LGHDT and CDR2 is YNNKEL (reference sequence). The V gene end was trimmed by 4 bases and the J gene end by 16 bases; junction bases not matched to a gene: 10. The CDR3 sequence: CASSLQTGPPLHF. For the CDR3, the DNA is TGTGCCAGCAGCCTGCAGACAGGGCCTCCTCTCCACTTT.

The chain recombines TRBV27 with TRBJ1-3; 9 bases line up with TRBD1. V dropped 3 bases and J dropped 7; count of bases not matched to a gene: 13. The CDR3 is 17 residues long. The germline V gene encodes CDR1 MNHEY and CDR2 SMNVEV (reference sequence). The CDR3 sequence: CASSLFRPGQGWNTIYF. CDR3 nucleotides: TGTGCCAGCAGTTTGTTTAGACCGGGACAGGGATGGAACACCATATATTTT.

J is TRBJ2-1 and V is TRBV12-3 or TRBV12-4; D perhaps matches TRBD1 (6 bases). Trimming took 5 bases from V and 4 from J, leaving 9 bases between them. The CDR3 is 13 amino acids. CDR3 sequence: CASSQGLYNEQFF. In nucleotides, the CDR3 is TGTGCCAGCAGTCAGGGGTTATACAATGAGCAGTTCTTC.

The chain has TRBV21-1 and TRBJ2-2; the DNA was not compared with TRBD1, the D call given in the table. TRBV21-1 is noted as a pseudogene. CDR3 length: 15 amino acids. The CDR3 sequence is CASDRDRGQAGELFF. The CDR3 nucleotides read TGTGCCAGCGACCGGGACAGGGGGCAGGCCGGGGAGCTGTTTTTT.

The chain's CDR3 is CASWVPSSYNEQFF. The CDR3, as DNA: TGTGCCAGCTGGGTACCTAGCTCCTACAATGAGCAGTTCTTC. This rearrangement joins TRBV18 to TRBJ2-1; D call uncertain. Germline V CDR1 and CDR2: KGHSH, LQKENI. The V gene lost 7 bases and the J gene lost 0 bases, with 10 bases spanning the gap. The CDR3 has 14 amino acids. Based on the CDR3 plus reference TRBV18 and TRBJ2-1, the full variable domain is NAGVMQNPRHLVRRRGQEARLRCSPMKGHSHVYWYRQLPEEGLKFMVYLQKENIIDESGMPKERFSAEFPKEGPSILRIQQVVRGDSAAYFCASWVPSSYNEQFFGPGTRLTVL.

J is TRBJ2-1 and V is TRBV28; 11 nucleotides line up with TRBD2. Trimming cost V 3 bases and J 6 bases; bases outside gene matches: 4. This CDR3 region has 15 residues. Germline values: CDR1 MDHEN, CDR2 SYDVKM. Here the CDR3 reads CASSFGLAGGNEQFF. The CDR3 DNA sequence: TGTGCCAGCAGTTTCGGGCTAGCGGGGGGCAATGAGCAGTTCTTC. Full variable domain (outside the CDR3, taken from reference TRBV28 and TRBJ2-1): DVKVTQSSRYLVKRTGEKVFLECVQDMDHENMFWYRQDPGLGLRLIYFSYDVKMKEKGDIPEGYSVSREKKERFSLILESASTNQTSMYLCASSFGLAGGNEQFFGPGTRLTVL.

The chain has TRBV4-2 and TRBJ2-1, with D possibly matching TRBD1 (6 bases). Germline lookup yields CDR1 LGHNA and CDR2 YNFKEQ. Trimming left V 3 bases short and J 14 bases short, with 17 bases between. CDR3 length equals 13 residues. This CDR3 reads CASSQTQGEPEFF. The DNA of the CDR3 is TGTGCCAGCAGCCAGACACAGGGCGAGCCCGAGTTCTTC.

The V call is TRBV24-1, the J call TRBJ1-1; 10 nucleotides align to TRBD1. The CDR3 totals 13 residues. With V trimmed by 9 bases and J by 8 bases, 8 bases remained unmatched. Germline V gene lookup returns CDR1 KGHDR and CDR2 SFDVKD. DNA of the CDR3: TGTGCCACCTCACCGGGACAGGGGCGCGAAGCTTTCTTT. It is translated as CATSPGQGREAFF.

Details on this clone: Other DNA sequences of this sample code for an identical CDR3. The chain employs TRBV6-5 and TRBJ1-1; D perhaps matches TRBD1 (6 bases). Germline-derived CDR1 and CDR2 are MNHEY and SVGAGI. This CDR3 contains 15 residues. V lost 6 bases and J 0 bases, leaving 14 bases between the germline ends. The CDR3: CASSPGEGMNTEAFF. In DNA form, the CDR3 reads TGTGCCAGCAGCCCAGGGGAGGGGATGAACACTGAAGCTTTCTTT.

The genes are TRBV21-1 and TRBJ1-5; TRBD1 reflects the table's D call only, with no check against the DNA. TRBV21-1 is classified as a pseudogene. The length of the CDR3 is 13 residues. For the CDR3, the DNA is TGTGCCACCCAGACAGGGACCAATCAGCCCCAGCATTTT. Translation: CATQTGTNQPQHF.

V usage is TRBV5-6 and J usage is TRBJ1-3, with D maybe TRBD1 (6 bases). The CDR3 consists of 16 residues. Trimming took 3 bases from V and 0 from J, leaving 13 bases between them. Germline V CDR1 and CDR2: SGHDT, YYEEEE. DNA of the CDR3: TGTGCCAGCAGCTCGGGACACCGGAGCTCTGGAAACACCATATATTTT. It translates to CASSSGHRSSGNTIYF.